The 8 T cell receptor beta chains below all came from one sample that was sequenced in a study of human T cells and chemical hapten exposure. TCRdb reprocessed the RACE reads via MiXCR and lists one record per CDR3 protein. The sample contains about 120,000 distinct CDR3 sequences, 12% to 15% of which appear only once. Described time point: patch test 1, 2 weeks after DPC sensitization. Treatment meaning: therapeutic diphenylcyclopropenone sensitization with weekly scalp DPC. The specimen was whole blood, collected in connection with sensitization to the hapten diphenylcyclopropenone (DPC). The receptors shown here come from a man aged 18 to 30 with alopecia areata. Some clones in this sample may be carry-over from other donors' samples.

This clonotype was detected only a few times. This rearrangement joins TRBV7-3 to TRBJ1-1, with D tentatively TRBD1 (6 bases). This CDR3 comprises 13 residues. Trimming pared 6 bases from V and 3 bases from J, leaving 11 bases between. CDR1 is SGHTA, CDR2 FQGTGA, per germline. The chain's CDR3 is CASSYSGDTEAFF. The CDR3 bases are TGTGCCAGCAGTTACTCAGGGGACACTGAAGCTTTCTTT.

This clonotype has more than one count but fewer than ten. The gene calls are TRBV29-1 and TRBJ1-2; D is unclear. This CDR3 comprises 12 residues. Deletions cut 1 base from V and 4 bases from J, with 7 bases between. Germline-derived CDR1 and CDR2 are SQVTM and ANQGSEA. The CDR3 here is CSVEVAFYGYTF. CDR3 nucleotides: TGCAGCGTTGAAGTGGCGTTCTATGGCTACACCTTC.

This clonotype was counted a few times. The chain couples TRBV5-3 to TRBJ2-2; 11 bases line up with TRBD2. TRBV5-3 is an open reading frame whose function is uncertain. V lost 4 bases and J lost 6; bases outside the gene matches: 11. CDR3 length: 17 residues. The CDR3 DNA reads as TGTGCCAGAAGCCCCCCTCGTAGCGGGGGGGCGGCCGGGGAGCTGTTTTTT. Its translation is CARSPPRSGGAAGELFF.

This clonotype was seen a few times. The chain links TRBV5-1 to TRBJ2-4; D not certain. V gave up 0 bases and J gave up 5 bases, with 9 bases separating them. The CDR3 is 14 residues long. Germline CDR1 is SGHRS and CDR2 is YFSETQ. The CDR3 DNA reads TGCGCCAGCAGCTTGGCGCAGGTCCAAAACATTCAGTACTTC. Its translation is CASSLAQVQNIQYF. Using reference TRBV5-1 and TRBJ2-4 for the parts outside the CDR3, the full variable domain is KAGVTQTPRYLIKTRGQQVTLSCSPISGHRSVSWYQQTPGQGLQFLFEYFSETQRNKGNFPGRFSGRQFSNSRSEMNVSTLELGDSALYLCASSLAQVQNIQYFGAGTRLSVL.

The chain recombines TRBV18 with TRBJ2-1; 9 nucleotides match TRBD1. Germline V gives CDR1 KGHSH, CDR2 LQKENI. This CDR3 has 15 residues. The junction had 2 bases not matched to a gene; V was cut back by 0 bases and J by 5 bases. CDR3 sequence reads: CASSPPDRGDNEQFF. As DNA, the CDR3 is TGTGCCAGCTCACCACCGGACAGGGGCGACAATGAGCAGTTCTTC.

In this sample, this clonotype turned up a few times. This chain links TRBV18 with TRBJ2-7; 10 positions match TRBD1. The junction had 5 bases not matched to a gene; V was cut back by 3 bases and J by 6 bases. In germline, CDR1 is KGHSH, CDR2 LQKENI. This CDR3 is 14 amino acids long. CDR3 loop: CASSPRDRGGEQYV. The CDR3 DNA sequence: TGTGCCAGCTCACCCCGGGACAGGGGCGGCGAGCAGTACGTC.

This clonotype was counted between two and nine times. The chain recombines TRBV7-2 with TRBJ2-7, with 7 bases that match TRBD1. Germline assignment: CDR1 SGHTA and CDR2 FQGNSA. The CDR3 consists of 15 residues. The V gene end was trimmed by 5 bases and the J gene end by 1 base; junction bases not matched to a gene: 8. CDR3: CASSTRTGASYEQYF. The CDR3 nucleotides are TGTGCCAGCAGCACCCGGACAGGAGCTTCCTACGAGCAGTACTTC.

In its sample, this clonotype was seen many times. The CDR3 nucleotides are TGTGCCAGTAGTCCGGGACAGGGGCATGTGGAGACCCAGTACTTC. Translated, it gives CASSPGQGHVETQYF. The chain carries TRBV27 and TRBJ2-5, with 10 bases fitting TRBD1. Trimming removed 9 bases from V and 5 bases from J; junction bases left unmatched: 12. CDR1 and CDR2 from the germline V gene are MNHEY and SMNVEV (reference sequence). This CDR3 comprises 15 residues.